Listed here is a single T cell receptor (beta chain). This record comes from a study of blood T cell repertoires in COVID-19. As for the study in general: PBMCs, B-cell-depleted T cells, or T cells provided the cDNA or gDNA that made up the material.

Participants were aged about 18 to 89 years from around 24 US areas. Two negative PCRs, clearance, or symptom resolution had been documented for recovered Cohort 3 donors. Original handling: How many nucleated cells were present was estimated from reference gene primer amplification. Sequencing used immunoSEQ multiplex PCR; TCRdb keeps in-frame clones, though not all of them. V, J and clone size were drawn from that table, and D and trimming were deduced from the DNA. The sample lists under 300,000 clones; approximately 86% were seen once. Sequencing input: PBMCs or T cells enriched from blood (not recorded which). This TCR derives from a woman in her twenties or thirties who had recovered from COVID-19.

Here the CDR3 DNA reads TGTGCCAGCAGTACACATGGACAGTTCGGGCACACCTTC. Amino acids: CASSTHGQFGHTF. This chain joins TRBV12-3 or TRBV12-4 and TRBJ1-2, with a tentative D call TRBD1 (6 bases). V lost 5 bases and J lost 12, with 19 bases in between. The CDR3 covers 13 residues.